A single sample gave rise to the 21 T cell receptor beta chains below, sequenced in a study of CD8 T cells in ankylosing spondylitis. Study-level points and caveats: Made up of about eight highly homologous variants, a TCR beta motif appeared characteristic of ankylosing spondylitis blood.

TCRdb re-called the 5' RACE reads with MiXCR, one entry per CDR3 protein. The sample contains about 510,000 distinct CDR3 sequences, approximately 5% of which appear only once. These receptors' antigens are unknown. The sequenced sample was blood, either unsorted or a sorted T cell fraction (not recorded which). These receptors all stem from a male donor with ankylosing spondylitis.

This clonotype was seen many times. This chain links TRBV11-2 with TRBJ2-3; no firm D call. The CDR3 covers 13 residues. Trimming removed 3 bases from V and 0 bases from J, with 4 bases in between. The germline V gene has CDR1 SGHAT and CDR2 FQNNGV. The CDR3 DNA sequence: TGTGCCAGCAGCTTCTACAGCACAGATACGCAGTATTTT. Residues: CASSFYSTDTQYF.

The chain is built from TRBV5-5 and TRBJ2-3; D ambiguous. The CDR3 is 15 amino acids. V was clipped by 8 bases and J by 2 bases, with 18 bases between them. Germline V CDR1 and CDR2: SGHKS, YYEKEE (reference sequence). The CDR3: CARGPGPADTDTQYF. CDR3 in DNA: TGTGCCAGGGGCCCCGGGCCAGCCGACACAGATACGCAGTATTTT.

This clonotype appeared many times. The gene calls are TRBV9 and TRBJ2-7; D perhaps matches TRBD2 (5 bases). CDR1 is SGDLS and CDR2 is YYNGEE in the germline V gene. The ends were cut back, 0 bases at V and 0 bases at J, with 10 bases in the middle. The CDR3 consists of 15 residues. DNA of the CDR3: TGTGCCAGCAGCGTAGACGGGGTCCCCTCCTACGAGCAGTACTTC. It is translated as CASSVDGVPSYEQYF.

This clonotype was detected many times. The chain combines TRBV10-2 with TRBJ2-1; D unresolved. The CDR3 contains 15 residues. Germline V CDR1 and CDR2: WSHSY, SAAADI. Trimming pared 2 bases from V and 5 bases from J, leaving 13 bases between. CDR3 loop: CASSETAYRHNEQFF. In nucleotides, the CDR3 is TGCGCCAGCAGTGAGACTGCCTATCGACACAATGAGCAGTTCTTC.

This clonotype was recorded many times. The rearrangement joins TRBV5-1 to TRBJ1-1; 9 bases align to TRBD1. The junction had 9 bases not matched to a gene; V was cut back by 1 base and J by 8 bases. Germline V gene data show CDR1 as SGHRS and CDR2 as YFSETQ. The CDR3 is 15 residues long. The CDR3, as DNA: TGCGCCAGCAGCTTGTTTTTACAGGGGGCCACGGAAGCTTTCTTT. This translates into CASSLFLQGATEAFF.

This clonotype has ten or more counts. The chain is built from TRBV12-3 or TRBV12-4 and TRBJ1-1, with D unresolved. This CDR3 has 12 amino acids. The V end was cut by 2 bases, the J end by 4 bases, with 5 bases between. The CDR3 nucleotides read TGTGCCAGCAGTTTAAGAGCCACTGAAGCTTTCTTT. The encoded protein is CASSLRATEAFF.

This clonotype was counted only a few times. The CDR3 is CAWKLAGGGTGELFF. CDR3 sequence (DNA): TGTGCCTGGAAGTTAGCGGGGGGAGGTACCGGGGAGCTGTTTTTT. The chain is built from TRBV30 and TRBJ2-2; 10 bases agree with TRBD2. There are 15 residues in the CDR3. Germline V gives CDR1 GTSNPN, CDR2 SVGIG (reference sequence). V dropped 4 bases and J dropped 5; count of bases not matched to a gene: 7.

This clonotype was counted at least ten times. The CDR3 reads CASRGRGMTNEKLFF. The CDR3 region has the DNA TGCGCCAGCAGGGGTCGGGGGATGACTAATGAAAAACTGTTTTTT. The V call is TRBV5-1, the J call TRBJ1-4; D perhaps matches TRBD1 (5 bases). The CDR3 covers 15 residues. Germline loops: CDR1 SGHRS, CDR2 YFSETQ. The V gene lost 5 bases and the J gene lost 2 bases, with 13 bases spanning the gap.

The chain employs TRBV20-1 and TRBJ1-2; D gene ambiguous. Germline V gene data show CDR1 as DFQATT and CDR2 as SNEGSKA (reference sequence). The CDR3 spans 11 residues. V was cut by 2 bases and J by 7 bases, with 8 bases left in between. In DNA, the CDR3 is TGCAGTGCTAGACTCGGGGTTGGCTACACCTTC. Protein sequence: CSARLGVGYTF.

This clonotype was counted between two and nine times. The J gene is TRBJ2-7, the V gene TRBV12-5; TRBD2 is a possible D gene (5 bases). Deletions cut 4 bases from V and 2 bases from J, with 12 bases between. CDR1 and CDR2 from the germline V gene are LGHNT and FRNRAP. CDR3 length equals 14 residues. CDR3 residues: CASGSGLTAYEQYF. The CDR3 DNA reads as TGTGCTAGTGGTTCCGGACTTACAGCCTACGAGCAGTACTTC. Combining the CDR3 with reference TRBV12-5 and TRBJ2-7 gives the whole variable domain DARVTQTPRHKVTEMGQEVTMRCQPILGHNTVFWYRQTMMQGLELLAYFRNRAPLDDSGMPKDRFSAEMPDATLATLKIQPSEPRDSAVYFCASGSGLTAYEQYFGPGTRLTVT.

This clonotype showed up many times. V is TRBV12-3 or TRBV12-4 and J is TRBJ1-5, with TRBD1 as a possible D gene (5 bases). The ends were cut back, 5 bases at V and 6 bases at J, with 14 bases in the middle. CDR3 length equals 14 residues. Written as DNA, the CDR3 is TGTGCCAGCAGTCTCGGGACGAAAGCTCAGCCCCAGCATTTT. Its translation is CASSLGTKAQPQHF.

This clonotype was observed at least ten times. The V gene is TRBV7-9, the J gene TRBJ1-4, with 7 bases aligning to TRBD1. The CDR3 is 15 residues long. Germline CDR1 is SEHNR and CDR2 is FQNEAQ (reference sequence). Germline trimming cut 5 bases from V and 8 bases from J; bases unmatched to any gene: 11. CDR3 in amino acids: CASSPQGQLWEKLFF. Written as DNA, the CDR3 is TGTGCCAGCAGCCCCCAGGGACAGTTGTGGGAAAAACTGTTTTTT.

The rearrangement uses TRBV30 and TRBJ2-7; 10 bases fit TRBD2. Germline lookup yields CDR1 GTSNPN and CDR2 SVGIG (reference sequence). CDR3 size: 14 residues. V shed 0 bases and J 4 bases; nucleotides not matched to a gene: 3. The CDR3 here is CAWSVASGSYEQYF. DNA of the CDR3: TGTGCCTGGAGTGTGGCTAGCGGGAGTTACGAGCAGTACTTC.

Many counts were recorded for this clonotype. This chain connects TRBV5-6 to TRBJ1-2; D perhaps matches TRBD1 (5 bases). Germline CDR1 reads SGHDT; CDR2 reads YYEEEE. V lost 2 bases, J lost 7 bases, and 24 bases lay in between. This CDR3 region has 17 residues. In nucleotides, the CDR3 is TGTGCCAGCAGCTTTAGGCGCGCCCGCTCAAGAGGGGCTGGCTACACCTTC. Protein sequence: CASSFRRARSRGAGYTF.

The V call is TRBV7-2, the J call TRBJ2-7; 8 bases agree with TRBD1. The CDR3 sequence is 17 residues long. Germline values: CDR1 SGHTA, CDR2 FQGNSA. J lost 3 bases, V lost 0 bases, and 10 bases had no gene match. CDR3 amino acids: CASSLAAEGTGLYEQYF. As DNA, the CDR3 is TGTGCCAGCAGCTTAGCGGCGGAGGGGACAGGTCTCTACGAGCAGTACTTC.

This clonotype was seen many times. The chain links TRBV5-1 to TRBJ2-1; 11 bases map to TRBD2. The CDR3 has 16 amino acids. The germline V gene encodes CDR1 SGHRS and CDR2 YFSETQ. After removal of 0 bases from V and 5 bases from J, the junction contained 4 bases not matched to a gene. CDR3 residues: CASSLGLAGPHNEQFF. The CDR3 DNA reads as TGCGCCAGCAGCTTGGGACTAGCGGGACCTCACAATGAGCAGTTCTTC.

This clonotype was counted at least ten times. Germline and junction disagree at one end, which may indicate a read error. The J gene is TRBJ2-7, the V gene TRBV20-1; TRBD2 aligns across 9 bases. CDR1 and CDR2 (germline): DFQATT, SNEGSKA (reference sequence). CDR3 length equals 15 residues. Here the CDR3 reads CSARDQVAGVDELYF. CDR3 coding DNA: TGCAGTGCTAGAGATCAGGTAGCGGGAGTAGATGAGCTGTACTTC.

The table lists this clonotype with many counts. V is TRBV5-1 and J is TRBJ2-3; 10 bases map to TRBD2. The length of the CDR3 is 15 residues. The V gene end was trimmed by 4 bases and the J gene end by 1 base; junction bases not matched to a gene: 3. Germline V lookup: CDR1 SGHRS, CDR2 YFSETQ. CDR3 bases: TGCGCCAGCAGCATCGGGACTAGCGGCACAGATACGCAGTATTTT. This codes for CASSIGTSGTDTQYF.

The J gene is TRBJ1-2, the V gene TRBV20-1; D is uncertain. V lost 0 bases and J 4 bases, leaving 15 bases between the germline ends. This CDR3 region has 15 residues. Germline V lookup: CDR1 DFQATT, CDR2 SNEGSKA (reference sequence). CDR3: CSARDVWGRGYGYTF. CDR3 nucleotide sequence: TGCAGTGCTAGAGATGTCTGGGGAAGAGGCTATGGCTACACCTTC.

This clonotype was observed a few times. The V gene is TRBV12-3 or TRBV12-4, the J gene TRBJ2-6, with TRBD1 identical over 8 bases. This CDR3 region has 16 residues. Trimming at V came to 6 bases and at J to 1 base, leaving 5 bases not matched to a gene. The CDR3 DNA follows: TGTGCCAGCAGGCTAAGGACAGGGTCTGGGGCCAACGTCCTGACTTTC. This codes for CASRLRTGSGANVLTF.

This clonotype came up a few times. This chain connects TRBV12-3 or TRBV12-4 to TRBJ2-3, with TRBD2 matching 8 bases. The CDR3 totals 17 residues. V lost 5 bases to trimming and J lost 1 base; unmatched junction nucleotides: 11. The CDR3 here is CASSPSPGLDGTDTQYF. In DNA form, the CDR3 reads TGTGCCAGCAGTCCTAGCCCGGGACTAGATGGCACAGATACGCAGTATTTT.